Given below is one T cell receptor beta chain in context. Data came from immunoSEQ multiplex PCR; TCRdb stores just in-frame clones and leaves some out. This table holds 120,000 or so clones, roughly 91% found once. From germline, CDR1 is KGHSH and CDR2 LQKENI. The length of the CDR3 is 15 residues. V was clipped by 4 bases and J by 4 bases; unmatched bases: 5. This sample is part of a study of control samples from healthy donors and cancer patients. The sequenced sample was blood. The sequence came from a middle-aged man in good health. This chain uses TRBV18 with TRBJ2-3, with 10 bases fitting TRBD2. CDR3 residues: CASSRLAGGADTQYF. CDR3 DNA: TGTGCCAGCTCACGACTAGCGGGTGGAGCAGATACGCAGTATTTT.